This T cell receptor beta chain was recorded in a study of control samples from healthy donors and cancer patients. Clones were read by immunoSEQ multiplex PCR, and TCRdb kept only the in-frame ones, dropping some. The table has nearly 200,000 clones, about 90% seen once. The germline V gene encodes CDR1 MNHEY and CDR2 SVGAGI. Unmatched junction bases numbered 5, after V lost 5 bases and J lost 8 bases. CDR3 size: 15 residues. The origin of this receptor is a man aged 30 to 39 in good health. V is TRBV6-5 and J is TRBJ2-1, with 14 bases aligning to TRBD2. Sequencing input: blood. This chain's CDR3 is CASSKTSGGAHEQFF. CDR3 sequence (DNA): TGTGCCAGCAGTAAGACTAGCGGGGGGGCACATGAGCAGTTCTTC.